Here is one TCR beta chain with its context. There are 14 residues in the CDR3. In germline, CDR1 is DFQATT, CDR2 SNEGSKA (reference sequence). With V trimmed by 4 bases and J by 8 bases, 7 bases remained unmatched. This entry belongs to a study of T-cell memory formation after mild COVID-19. Sample barcodes and UMIs were carried by the TCR alpha and TCR beta cDNA libraries that 5'RACE generated with constant-segment primers. TCRdb recomputed calls from the 5' RACE reads with MiXCR, one row per CDR3 protein. This table has 300,000 to 350,000 distinct CDR3 sequences, 10% to 15% appearing once. This sequence joins TRBV20-1 and TRBJ2-1, with TRBD2 matching over 11 bases. Sequenced material: PBMCs or a T cell subset sorted from them (not recorded which). This TCR was recovered from a man younger than 30 who had mild COVID-19 (a few samples of this study predate the infection). Cell type and time point are not known. CDR3 coding DNA: TGCAGTGCTACCCGACTAGCGGGGCGGGATGAGCAGTTCTTC. Its protein is CSATRLAGRDEQFF.